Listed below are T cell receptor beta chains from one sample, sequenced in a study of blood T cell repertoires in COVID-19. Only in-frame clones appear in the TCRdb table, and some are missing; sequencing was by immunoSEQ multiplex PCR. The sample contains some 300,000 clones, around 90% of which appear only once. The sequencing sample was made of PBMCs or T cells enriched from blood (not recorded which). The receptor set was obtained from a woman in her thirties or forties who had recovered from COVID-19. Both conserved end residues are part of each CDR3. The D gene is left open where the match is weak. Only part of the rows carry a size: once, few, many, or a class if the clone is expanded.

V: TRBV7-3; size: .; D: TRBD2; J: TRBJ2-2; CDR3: CASSPLLAGGLNTGELFF; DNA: TGTGCCAGCAGCCCCTTGCTAGCGGGGGGGCTTAACACCGGGGAGCTGTTTTTT
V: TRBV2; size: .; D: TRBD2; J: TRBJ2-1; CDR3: CASSRIGGGSYNEQFF; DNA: TGTGCCAGCAGCCGTATCGGCGGGGGATCCTACAATGAGCAGTTCTTC
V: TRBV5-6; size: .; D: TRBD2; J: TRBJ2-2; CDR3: CASSPLPREYTGELFF; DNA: TGTGCCAGCAGCCCGCTCCCGCGGGAGTACACCGGGGAGCTGTTTTTT
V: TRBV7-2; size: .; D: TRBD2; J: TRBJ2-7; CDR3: CASSFSTSVHKYF; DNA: TGTGCCAGCAGCTTCTCGACTAGCGTGCATAAGTACTTC
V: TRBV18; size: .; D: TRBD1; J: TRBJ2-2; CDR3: CASSPDRAGSGELFF; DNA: TGTGCCAGCTCACCAGACAGGGCGGGTTCCGGGGAGCTGTTTTTT
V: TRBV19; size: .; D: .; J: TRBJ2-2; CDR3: CASRLGPGELFF; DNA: TGTGCCAGTCGGCTGGGGCCCGGGGAGCTGTTTTTT
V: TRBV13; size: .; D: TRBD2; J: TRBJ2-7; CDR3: CASSSSGTSGSYEQYF; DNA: TGTGCCAGCAGCTCATCCGGTACTAGCGGGAGCTACGAGCAGTACTTC
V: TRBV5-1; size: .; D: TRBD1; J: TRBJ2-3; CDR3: CASSPTGATDTQYF; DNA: TGCGCCAGCAGTCCGACAGGGGCCACAGATACGCAGTATTTT
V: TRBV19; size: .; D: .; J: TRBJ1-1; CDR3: CASSKAQVDTEAFF; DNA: TGTGCCAGTAGTAAGGCCCAGGTTGACACTGAAGCTTTCTTT
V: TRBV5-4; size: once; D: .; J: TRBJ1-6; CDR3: CASSRSGSYNSPLHF; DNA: TGTGCCAGCAGTCGATCGGGCTCCTATAATTCACCCCTCCACTTT
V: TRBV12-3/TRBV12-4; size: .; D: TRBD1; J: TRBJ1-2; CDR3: CASSKDRGLGYTF; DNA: TGTGCCAGCAGTAAGGACAGGGGGCTGGGCTACACCTTC
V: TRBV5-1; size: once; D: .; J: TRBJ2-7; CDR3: CASSLDRAGLTYEQYF; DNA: TGCGCCAGCAGCTTGGATCGAGCCGGGTTGACCTACGAGCAGTACTTC